This TCR beta chain was identified during a study of control samples from healthy donors and cancer patients. The trim removed 4 bases at V and 7 bases at J, leaving 3 bases unmatched. Germline loops: CDR1 LNHDA, CDR2 SQIVND (reference sequence). The CDR3 runs 13 residues. Here immunoSEQ multiplex PCR was the method, and the copy in TCRdb shows in-frame clones only, minus some. The sample has roughly 190,000 clones; roughly 91% are singletons. This sequence joins TRBV19 and TRBJ1-2; the match to TRBD1 covers 10 bases. This TCR derives from a woman aged 25 to 45 in good health. The sequenced material came from blood. The CDR3 protein is CASSSRDRGGYTF. DNA of the CDR3: TGTGCCAGTAGTAGCCGGGACAGGGGTGGCTACACCTTC.